This TCR beta chain was profiled in a study of PD-1 blockade in mismatch repair-deficient tumors (dated by TCRdb to about 2017). Background on the whole study: Between September 2013 and September 2016, the trial enrolled fewer than 95 consecutive patients with approximately eleven mismatch repair-deficient cancer types, every one of whom had been previously treated and was progressing. Tumor-associated T cell clones were tracked in the peripheral blood of patients responding to PD-1 blockade by deep sequencing of TCR CDR3 regions.

The CDR3 has 15 amino acids, counting the end cysteine and phenylalanine. The sequence is cut down to CDR3 DNA, 45 bases in frame from base 1. Looking up the germline V gene yields CDR1 SNHLY and CDR2 FYNNEI. V has 4 bases trimmed and J has 1 base trimmed; junction bases matching no gene number 3. Beyond this particular receptor, the publication reports: Clones residing in the tumor, which were often undetectable in blood before treatment, expanded quickly after pembrolizumab and then contracted, generally before radiologic responses.

Libraries were constructed by the immunoSEQ multiplex PCR assay. The clones in this table, taken by TCRdb from immuneACCESS, are in-frame only. Not every clone is retained; where verified, under half of the shortfall comes from an unresolved V gene, and the cause of the rest is unknown. For this sample there are some 130,000 clones; more than 70% appear just once. Over 9.5% of the sample rests with the top ten. As to this clone: Its binding antigen is unknown. There are no base qualities to consult, and no much larger clone falls within one base.

For every enrolled patient, mismatch repair deficiency was confirmed by either polymerase chain reaction or immunohistochemistry. TCR sequencing was carried out for three patients who responded to pembrolizumab therapy. The phase II trial prospectively evaluated PD-1 blockade with pembrolizumab in advanced mismatch repair-deficient cancers, independent of tissue of origin. Peripheral blood T cell samples were collected serially, before PD-1 blockade began and at several time points afterward. Blood sampling time points were reported as weeks after the first dose of pembrolizumab. The receptor's source is an adult with mismatch repair-deficient cancer. This sequence uses TRBV2 and TRBJ2-1, with 8 central nucleotides matching TRBD2. Sequenced material: peripheral blood, taken approximately 71 weeks after starting pembrolizumab. The CDR3 in this case is CASSAAGESYNEQFF. The bases read TGTGCCAGCAGTGCAGCGGGAGAATCCTACAATGAGCAGTTCTTC. Beyond the CDR3, the reference TRBV2 and TRBJ2-1 genes provide the residues; the full variable domain reads: EPEVTQTPSHQVTQMGQEVILRCVPISNHLYFYWYRQILGQKVEFLVSFYNNEISEKSEIFDDQFSVERPDGSNFTLKIRSTKLEDSAMYFCASSAAGESYNEQFFGPGTRLTVL.